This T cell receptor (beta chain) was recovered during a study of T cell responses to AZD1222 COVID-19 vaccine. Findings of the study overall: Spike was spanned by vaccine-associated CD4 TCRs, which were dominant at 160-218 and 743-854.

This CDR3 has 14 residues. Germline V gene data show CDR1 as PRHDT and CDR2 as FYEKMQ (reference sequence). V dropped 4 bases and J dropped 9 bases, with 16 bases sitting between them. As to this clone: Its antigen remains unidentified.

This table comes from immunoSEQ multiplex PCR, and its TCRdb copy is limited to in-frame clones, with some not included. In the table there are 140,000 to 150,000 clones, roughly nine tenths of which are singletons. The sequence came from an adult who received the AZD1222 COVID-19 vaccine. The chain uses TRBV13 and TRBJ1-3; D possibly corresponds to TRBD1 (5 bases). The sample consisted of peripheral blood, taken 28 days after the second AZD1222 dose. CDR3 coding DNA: TGTGCCAGCAGCTCCCGGGACCGGACGGCCACCATATATTTT. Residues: CASSSRDRTATIYF.